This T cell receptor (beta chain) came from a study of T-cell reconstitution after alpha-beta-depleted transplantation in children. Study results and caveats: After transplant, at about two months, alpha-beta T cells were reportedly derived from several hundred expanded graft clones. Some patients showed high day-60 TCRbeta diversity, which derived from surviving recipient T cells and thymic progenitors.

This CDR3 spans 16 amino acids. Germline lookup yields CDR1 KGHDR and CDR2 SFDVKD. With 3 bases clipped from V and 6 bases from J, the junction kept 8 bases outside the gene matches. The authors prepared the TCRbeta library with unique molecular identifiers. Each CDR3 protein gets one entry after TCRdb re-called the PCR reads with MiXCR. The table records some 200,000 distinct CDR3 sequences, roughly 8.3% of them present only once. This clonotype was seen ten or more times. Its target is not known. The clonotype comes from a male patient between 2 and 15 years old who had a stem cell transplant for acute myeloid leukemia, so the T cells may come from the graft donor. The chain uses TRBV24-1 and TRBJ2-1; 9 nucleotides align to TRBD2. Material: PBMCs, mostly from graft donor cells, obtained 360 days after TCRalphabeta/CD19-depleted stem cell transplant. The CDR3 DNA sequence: TGTGCCACCAGTGATCGGGGTAGCGGGAGACTCAATGAGCAGTTCTTC. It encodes CATSDRGSGRLNEQFF.